The next 14 T cell receptor beta chains were all read from a single sample in a study of blood T cell repertoires in COVID-19. This table comes from immunoSEQ multiplex PCR, and its TCRdb copy is limited to in-frame clones, with some not included. The sample yields roughly 430,000 clones, roughly 88% seen once. The sample consisted of PBMCs or T cells enriched from blood (not recorded which). The receptors here all came from a woman in her late teens or twenties who had been exposed to COVID-19.

The chain recombines TRBV14 with TRBJ1-5, with no clear D. The ends were cut back, 0 bases at V and 6 bases at J, with 3 bases in the middle. Germline V gene sequence: CDR1 SGHDN, CDR2 FVKESK. CDR3 length: 12 amino acids. The CDR3 reads CASSQDGQPQHF. CDR3 in DNA: TGTGCCAGCAGCCAAGACGGTCAGCCCCAGCATTTT.

The chain joins TRBV10-1 to TRBJ2-1, with TRBD2 identical over 10 bases. This CDR3 is built from 17 residues. The germline V gene has CDR1 WNHNN and CDR2 SYGVQD (reference sequence). J lost 8 bases, V lost 2 bases, and 12 bases had no gene match. Here the CDR3 DNA reads TGCGCCAGCAGTGAGGCGCGAGCTAGCGGGAGTTGGGATGAGCAGTTCTTC. It yields the protein CASSEARASGSWDEQFF.

This chain joins TRBV10-2 and TRBJ2-1; TRBD1 agrees at 8 bases. With 4 bases clipped from V and 7 bases from J, the junction kept 3 bases outside the gene matches. CDR1 is WSHSY, CDR2 SAAADI, per germline. The CDR3 extends over 13 amino acids. CDR3 DNA sequence: TGCGCCAGCAGTGGACAGGGGTATAATGAGCAGTTCTTC. This encodes CASSGQGYNEQFF.

This chain uses TRBV24-1 with TRBJ1-5; 10 nucleotides align to TRBD1. V lost 4 bases to trimming and J lost 5 bases; unmatched junction nucleotides: 4. The germline gives CDR1 KGHDR, CDR2 SFDVKD. The CDR3 has 15 residues. DNA of the CDR3: TGTGCCACCAGTGAGTCGGGACAGGGGCATCAGCCCCAGCATTTT. Translated, it gives CATSESGQGHQPQHF.

The rearrangement uses TRBV6-5 and TRBJ1-6, with TRBD1 identical over 7 bases. Germline CDR1 is MNHEY and CDR2 is SVGAGI. J lost 6 bases, V lost 2 bases, and 7 bases had no gene match. CDR3 length: 16 residues. In DNA, the CDR3 is TGTGCCAGCAGTTACGGTGGAGGGGGCAGTAATTCACCCCTCCACTTT. It codes for CASSYGGGGSNSPLHF.

V gene TRBV5-1 combines with J gene TRBJ1-1; possible D gene TRBD1, 6 bases. The CDR3 extends over 19 amino acids. V dropped 0 bases and J dropped 3 bases, with 24 bases sitting between them. Germline loops: CDR1 SGHRS, CDR2 YFSETQ. The CDR3 nucleotides are TGCGCCAGCAGCTTGGCGGGGTCGGCCAGGGGTCTGGCGGACACTGAAGCTTTCTTT. This translates into CASSLAGSARGLADTEAFF.

The chain links TRBV9 to TRBJ2-3; the match to TRBD1 covers 8 bases. CDR3 size: 16 residues. The germline V gene encodes CDR1 SGDLS and CDR2 YYNGEE. J gave up 2 bases and V 4 bases, and 9 bases lay outside the gene matches. The CDR3 loop reads CASSPDVGQVTDTQYF. The CDR3 DNA follows: TGTGCCAGCAGCCCGGACGTGGGACAGGTCACAGATACGCAGTATTTT.

The chain combines TRBV6-5 with TRBJ1-5; D is possibly TRBD1 (5 bases). The CDR3 loop spans 14 amino acids. Trimming took 3 bases from V and 4 from J, leaving 10 bases between them. Germline V gene sequence: CDR1 MNHEY, CDR2 SVGAGI. This CDR3 reads CASSYGSGNQPQHF. CDR3 coding DNA: TGTGCCAGCAGTTATGGTTCAGGGAATCAGCCCCAGCATTTT.

CDR3 DNA sequence: TGTGCCAGCAGCCAACTAAACCAAGACACTGAAGCTTTCTTT. Translated: CASSQLNQDTEAFF. The chain carries TRBV7-8 and TRBJ1-1; D gene uncertain. The V and J ends lost 5 bases and 3 bases respectively, with 13 bases between them. This CDR3 comprises 14 residues. Germline lookup yields CDR1 SGHVS and CDR2 FQNEAQ.

The gene calls are TRBV19 and TRBJ2-2; no firm D call. CDR3 size: 14 residues. Trimming cost V 6 bases and J 6 bases, with 14 bases left between them. In germline, CDR1 is LNHDA, CDR2 SQIVND (reference sequence). CDR3 residues: CASRTHGQAGELFF. The DNA for the CDR3 is TGTGCCAGTAGAACGCATGGGCAAGCCGGGGAGCTGTTTTTT.

The chain employs TRBV18 and TRBJ2-5, with 9 positions matching TRBD2. Trimming at V came to 6 bases and at J to 4 bases, leaving 6 bases not matched to a gene. CDR1 is KGHSH, CDR2 LQKENI, per germline. CDR3 size: 14 residues. CDR3 protein: CASSLLLAGETQYF. In nucleotides, the CDR3 is TGTGCCAGCTCCCTGTTACTAGCGGGAGAGACCCAGTACTTC.

This clone was picked up a small number of times. The genes are TRBV18 and TRBJ2-7; 12 nucleotides match TRBD2. J lost 6 bases, V lost 3 bases, and 6 bases had no gene match. Germline V gene sequence: CDR1 KGHSH, CDR2 LQKENI. This CDR3 comprises 15 residues. For the CDR3, the DNA is TGTGCCAGCTCACCCGGGACTAGCGGGTCGATCGAGCAGTACTTC. This sequence encodes CASSPGTSGSIEQYF.

The chain has TRBV10-3 and TRBJ1-2, with D tentatively TRBD1 (6 bases). Germline CDR1 ENHRY, CDR2 SYGVKD. The CDR3 has 14 amino acids. Deletions cut 6 bases from V and 4 bases from J, with 15 bases between. The CDR3 nucleotides are TGTGCCATCAGGGAGATCGCAGGGGTCTATGGCTACACCTTC. It encodes CAIREIAGVYGYTF.

J is TRBJ1-6 and V is TRBV6-5, with a tentative D call TRBD1 (5 bases). The germline CDR1 and CDR2 sequences are MNHEY and SVGAGI. This CDR3 is 15 amino acids long. V lost 7 bases to trimming and J lost 7 bases, with 17 bases between them. The CDR3 is CASNPSNRLNSPLHF. The DNA for the CDR3 is TGTGCCAGCAACCCCAGCAACAGGCTAAATTCACCCCTCCACTTT.